This note documents a single TCR beta chain sequence. Its antigen remains unidentified. No much larger clone is present one base from it, and per-base qualities are unavailable. The immunoSEQ Assay was used to sequence TCRbeta CDR3 regions. After extraction, genomic DNA underwent amplification by bias-controlled multiplex PCR, followed by high-throughput sequencing. On the study's bioinformatics: To quantify the absolute abundance of each unique TCRbeta CDR3 region, sequences were collapsed and filtered. T cell fraction was estimated by normalizing TCRbeta template counts to usable DNA, which was measured by amplifying reference genes present in all nucleated cells. Repertoire TCRs were annotated as SARS-CoV-2-specific by exact matching of V gene, CDR3 amino acid sequence and J gene to a known reactive TCR set. MIRA supplied the reference SARS-CoV-2 TCR set, which was filtered for enrichment in COVID-19-positive ImmuneCODE repertoires so that public or cross-reactive TCRs were removed. Using the MIRA antigens, annotated TCRs were further analysed by specific ORF or by position within an ORF. Breadth was defined as the number of annotated unique rearrangements divided by the total number of unique productive rearrangements, and depth was defined as the summed frequency of the annotated unique rearrangements. Two-sided Wilcoxon rank-sum tests were used to compare TCR breadth between groups. Here the immuneACCESS table is served through TCRdb, limited to in-frame sequences with V and J called. Missing clones are a known gap in these copies; in checked studies unresolved V genes cover under half, and the rest lacks a known reason. V and J calls and clone size are copied from that table; D and trimming were computed from the DNA. Across this sample there are hundreds of thousands of clones, with around 89% seen only once. The ten largest clonotypes hold approximately 1.5% of the sample.

Reading the label with the study, this specimen's treatment or condition is: around 19 received Ad26.COV2.S at low or high dose, single or two shots; roughly 5 received placebo; per-sample allocation not given. Repertoires of vaccine and placebo recipients were sequenced from samples collected on day 63 after the first injection. Cohort 1b enrolled around 24 adults aged 18-55 years at a single site in Boston, USA, between 29 July and 7 August 2020. As a vaccine, Ad26.COV2.S was a replication-incompetent adenovirus type 26 vector that expressed a prefusion-stabilized SARS-CoV-2 spike protein derived from the original Wuhan strain. The data were obtained in a study of Ad26.COV2.S vaccination and SARS-CoV-2 variants (dated by TCRdb to the early 2020s). A note on the overall study: Vaccine-arm donors were drawn from COV1001, a multicentre, randomized, double-blind, placebo-controlled phase I-IIa trial of Ad26.COV2.S in healthy adults. Ad26.COV2.S was given intramuscularly at 5x10^10 or 1x10^11 viral particles, as a single shot or as two shots 56 days apart. Sequencing of the TCRbeta repertoire served to evaluate the specificity and breadth of SARS-CoV-2-reactive T cell receptors following Ad26.COV2.S vaccination. A total of 32 samples were included in the TCR-sequenced set, comprising roughly 20 Ad26.COV2.S vaccine recipients, 5 placebo recipients and 8 SARS-CoV-2 convalescent individuals. Trial participants were randomized into five groups of five: low-dose or high-dose Ad26.COV2.S given once or twice, or placebo on both occasions. Blinding of investigators to trial group allocation was maintained during experiments and outcome assessment. Summary of the overall study and its limitations: Comparable non-spike TCR breadth was observed between vaccine and placebo recipients, consistent with only spike being contained in the vaccine. Spike-specific TCR breadth was higher in Ad26.COV2.S recipients than in placebo recipients (P = 0.0014). The study was not powered for comparison of responses between vaccine doses or regimens. The authors noted that total T cell responses may have been underestimated by the TCR breadth and depth analyses. Substantial breadth of spike-specific CD8+ and CD4+ T cell responses was reported after vaccination.

V is pared back by 4 bases and J by 3 bases, with 19 bases lying between the germline termini. The germline V gene specifies SQVTM as CDR1 and ANQGSEA as CDR2. Counted from cysteine to phenylalanine, this CDR3 has 16 amino acids. Solely the CDR3 DNA is kept, with 48 bases framed from the first base. This clonotype was sampled from a person between 18 and 65 years old who received the Ad26.COV2.S COVID-19 vaccine or a placebo. Material: peripheral blood, obtained in a trial of Ad26.COV2.S vaccine versus placebo. Rearrangement joined TRBV29-1 to TRBJ2-1; the D element could tentatively be TRBD1 or TRBD2, as 5 bases agree for each. The CDR3 amino acid sequence is: CSVVPRGRGLYNEQFF. The nucleotides are TGCAGCGTTGTTCCTAGGGGAAGAGGGCTCTACAATGAGCAGTTCTTC.